The T cell receptor beta chain under discussion was sequenced for a study of shared T cell receptors in the human thymus. The CDR3 is 16 amino acids. Germline V gives CDR1 SGHTA, CDR2 FQGNSA. Trimming cost V 5 bases and J 9 bases; bases outside gene matches: 12. TCRdb's table, derived via immunoSEQ multiplex PCR, lists solely in-frame clones and lacks some. The data show 500,000 to 550,000 clones, around 78% seen once. These same records also appear under a second study, on human thymus T cells. This second study says: Donation came from healthy Finnish infants having corrective surgery for congenital heart defects. In corrective heart surgery, resections were taken, and these provided the thymus tissue. Usage of V and J genes appeared biased in thymic and blood repertoires. Related studies noted strongly shared thymic repertoires across unrelated people.

The TCR comes from a boy under three years old with a congenital heart defect. Sequencing was carried out using thymocytes. The chain uses TRBV7-2 and TRBJ2-1; TRBD2 matches 11 bases. The CDR3 DNA sequence: TGTGCCAGCAGCCCTGGGACTAGCGGTACATTGGGTGAGCAGTTCTTC. It specifies CASSPGTSGTLGEQFF.